This TCR beta chain was sequenced in a study of blood T cell repertoires in COVID-19. The table came from immunoSEQ multiplex PCR; TCRdb's copy has only in-frame clones and leaves some out. The sample holds roughly 200,000 clones, approximately 88% seen once. The germline V gene has CDR1 SGDLS and CDR2 YYNGEE. CDR3 size: 16 residues. Trimming at V came to 7 bases and at J to 1 base, leaving 6 bases not matched to a gene. This chain connects TRBV9 to TRBJ2-1, with 12 nucleotides matching TRBD1. What was sequenced was peripheral blood. The clonotype comes from a woman aged 25-40 years with acute or convalescent COVID-19. The CDR3 nucleotides are TGTGCCAGCGGGACAGGGGGCCTTGGGTCCTACAATGAGCAGTTCTTC. This gives the protein CASGTGGLGSYNEQFF.